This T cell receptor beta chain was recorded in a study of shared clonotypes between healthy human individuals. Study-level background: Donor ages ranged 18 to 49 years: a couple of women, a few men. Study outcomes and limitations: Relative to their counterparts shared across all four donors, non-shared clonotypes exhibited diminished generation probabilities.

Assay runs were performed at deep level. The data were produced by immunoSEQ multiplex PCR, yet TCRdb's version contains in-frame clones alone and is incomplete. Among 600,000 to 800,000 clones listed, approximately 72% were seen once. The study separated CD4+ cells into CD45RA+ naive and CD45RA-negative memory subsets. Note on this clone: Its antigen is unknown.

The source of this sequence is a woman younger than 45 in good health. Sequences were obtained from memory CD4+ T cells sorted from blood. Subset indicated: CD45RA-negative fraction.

The DNA for the CDR3 is TGTGCCAGCTCACCAATAGCGGGACGGCAGTTCTTC. Residues: CASSPIAGRQFF. The genes are TRBV18 and TRBJ2-1, with 8 bases identical to TRBD2. CDR3 length: 12 residues. The germline CDR1 and CDR2 sequences are KGHSH and LQKENI. The J segment lost 12 bases and the V segment lost 2 bases, leaving 3 bases of the junction unmatched.